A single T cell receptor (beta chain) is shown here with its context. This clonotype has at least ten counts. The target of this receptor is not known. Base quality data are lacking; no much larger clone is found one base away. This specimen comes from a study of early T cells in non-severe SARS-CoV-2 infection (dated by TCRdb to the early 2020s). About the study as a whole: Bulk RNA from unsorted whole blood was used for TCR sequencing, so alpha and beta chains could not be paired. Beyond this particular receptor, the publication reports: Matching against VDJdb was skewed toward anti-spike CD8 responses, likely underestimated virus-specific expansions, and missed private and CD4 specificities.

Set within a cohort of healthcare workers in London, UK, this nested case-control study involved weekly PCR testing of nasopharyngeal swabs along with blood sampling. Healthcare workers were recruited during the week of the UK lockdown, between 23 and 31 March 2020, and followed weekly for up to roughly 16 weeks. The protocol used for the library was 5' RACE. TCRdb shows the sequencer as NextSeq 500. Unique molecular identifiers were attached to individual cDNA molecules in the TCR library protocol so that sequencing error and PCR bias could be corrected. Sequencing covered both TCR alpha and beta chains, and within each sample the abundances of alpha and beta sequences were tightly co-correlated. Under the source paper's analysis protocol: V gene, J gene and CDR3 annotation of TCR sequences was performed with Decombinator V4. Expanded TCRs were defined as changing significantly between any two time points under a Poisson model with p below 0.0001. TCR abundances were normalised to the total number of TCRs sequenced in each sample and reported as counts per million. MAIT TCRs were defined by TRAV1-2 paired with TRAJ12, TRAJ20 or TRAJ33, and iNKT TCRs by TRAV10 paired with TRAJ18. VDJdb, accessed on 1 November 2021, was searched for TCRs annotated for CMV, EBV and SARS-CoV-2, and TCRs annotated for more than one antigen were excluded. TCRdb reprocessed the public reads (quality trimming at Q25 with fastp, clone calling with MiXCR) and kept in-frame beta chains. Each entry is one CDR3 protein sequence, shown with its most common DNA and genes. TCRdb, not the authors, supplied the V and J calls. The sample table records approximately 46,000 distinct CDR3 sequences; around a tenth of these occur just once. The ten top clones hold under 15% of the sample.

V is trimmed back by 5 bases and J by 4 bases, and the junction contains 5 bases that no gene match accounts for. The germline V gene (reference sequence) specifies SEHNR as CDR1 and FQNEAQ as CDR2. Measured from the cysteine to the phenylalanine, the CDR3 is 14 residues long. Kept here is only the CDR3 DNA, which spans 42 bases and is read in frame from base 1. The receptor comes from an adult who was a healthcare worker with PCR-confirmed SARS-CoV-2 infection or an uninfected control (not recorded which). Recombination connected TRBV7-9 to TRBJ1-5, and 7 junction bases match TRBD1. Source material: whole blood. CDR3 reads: CASSRGTENQPQHF. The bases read TGTGCCAGCAGCCGGGGGACAGAGAATCAGCCCCAGCATTTT.